Described below is a single T cell receptor (beta chain) sequence and its context. This entry comes from a study of blood T cell repertoires in COVID-19. Across the study: Collection of acute and convalescent COVID-19 samples took place in the United States, Italy and Spain. T cells, B-cell-depleted T cells, or PBMCs supplied cDNA or gDNA.

Per the authors' pipeline: Quantification of nucleated cells was approximated via reference gene primer amplification. Sequencing used immunoSEQ multiplex PCR; TCRdb keeps in-frame clones, though not all of them. V and J calls and clone size follow that table, whereas D and trimming were derived from the DNA. The table shows about 140,000 clones, with about 88% occurring only once. Followed longitudinally, the Seattle patients had been enrolled during active infection. The receptor comes from a human donor with COVID-19, enrolled during active disease. The donor label of this sample is uncertain. Sequenced material: peripheral blood.

CDR3 bases: TGTGCCAGCAGCCATGACAGGGGGAACACTGAAGCTTTCTTT. It encodes CASSHDRGNTEAFF. The V call is TRBV13, the J call TRBJ1-1, with 8 bases identical to TRBD1. Per the germline V gene, CDR1 is PRHDT and CDR2 is FYEKMQ (reference sequence). The J segment lost 1 base and the V segment lost 5 bases, leaving 3 bases of the junction unmatched. The CDR3 is made up of 14 amino acids.